This T cell receptor (beta chain) comes out of a study of shared clonotypes between healthy human individuals. Overall study findings and caveats: Larger estimated richness was generally seen in naive subsets than in memory subsets.

It was into CD45RA+ naive and CD45RA-negative memory subsets that the CD4+ cells were split. V gave up 5 bases and J gave up 2 bases; unmatched junction bases: 3. Per germline, CDR1 SGHTA and CDR2 FQGNSA. The CDR3 spans 15 residues. As concerns this clone: What it binds is unknown. Different DNA sequences within this sample yield the same CDR3.

Clones were sequenced by immunoSEQ multiplex PCR, and TCRdb holds only the in-frame ones, with some missing. Among millions of clones listed, about 92% were seen once. This sequence originates from a man younger than 30 in good health. Some clones in this sample may be carry-over from other donors' samples. The chain is built from TRBV7-2 and TRBJ2-7; 13 bases are a match to TRBD2. The sample comprised naive CD4+ T cells from PBMCs. Noted subset: CD45RA+ positively selected. CDR3 amino acids: CASSLGLAGAYEQYF. CDR3 DNA sequence: TGTGCCAGCAGCCTCGGACTAGCGGGAGCCTACGAGCAGTACTTC.